The T cell receptor beta chain described here comes from a study of blood T cell repertoires in COVID-19 (TCRdb year 2020). General notes on the study: Collaborator samples came from the United States, Italy and Spain and covered acute and convalescent phases of COVID-19. Where available, HLA class I and class II types were taken from metadata supplied by the sample provider and were not determined by assay-based typing. The sample metadata nearly always contained a de-identified subject ID, COVID-19 status, age in years and sex. The dataset comprised deeply sampled blood TCRbeta repertoires from subjects exposed to, actively infected with, or recovered from COVID-19. The repertoires were made available in a free public database intended to serve as a resource for research on the immune response to SARS-CoV-2. The prospective study material was composed of cDNA or gDNA derived from T cells, B-cell-depleted T cells, or PBMCs. The samples were drawn from two sources: the first 160 participants of the ongoing ImmuneRACE study, and fewer than 1,500 subjects contributed by 6 global collaborators. General conclusions and limits of the study: How much clinical and demographic metadata was included differed by source and by participant, and the metadata was provided uncurated.

V loses 3 bases at its end and J loses 5 bases; junction bases beyond the gene matches: 6. The CDR3 sequence holds 15 residues, the cysteine and phenylalanine included. Solely the CDR3 DNA is kept, with 45 bases framed from the first base. The germline V gene gives CDR1 as KGHSH and CDR2 as LQKENI. The immunoSEQ Assay, a bias-controlled multiplex PCR, was used to amplify TCRbeta CDR3 regions from genomic DNA. As for how the authors treated the data: Within the assay, amplification of reference gene primers was used to estimate how many nucleated cells each sample contained. Sequence reads were collapsed and filtered to measure the absolute abundance of every unique TCRbeta CDR3 rearrangement. For each sample, productive Simpson clonality was calculated by taking the square root of Simpson's diversity index across productive rearrangements. As stored in TCRdb, this immuneACCESS dataset retains in-frame rearrangements with V and J assigned. A fraction of the clones does not appear; measured against another copy, unresolved V genes explain less than half of the discrepancy, and the remainder lacks a known reason. The V and J calls and clone size are taken from that table; D and trimming were inferred from the DNA. The sample table shows over 300,000 clones, and about 82% are seen once. The top ten constitute around 7.8% of the sample.

The collaborating institutions used their own protocols to collect whole blood in K2EDTA tubes. For TCRbeta analysis, collaborators shipped samples as frozen whole blood, isolated PBMCs, or DNA extracted from either of those sample types. Worth noting for this clone: The clone's antigen remains unknown. No base quality information exists; no much larger clone differs at one position.

Recombination connected TRBV18 to TRBJ1-1, with 10 bases in between that match TRBD1. The sequence derives from a human donor in a cohort sampled during active COVID-19. Sequencing was performed on peripheral blood. CDR3 reads: CASSPPTGGGTEAFF. DNA sequence: TGTGCCAGCTCACCTCCGACAGGGGGCGGGACTGAAGCTTTCTTT.